This entry describes one TCR beta chain. This clonotype was picked up many times. Its target antigen remains unknown. The record has no base qualities; no much larger clone is one base away. Stable hyperthyroidism was defined as no progression to ophthalmopathy within 18 months of follow-up. Hyperthyroidism patients were newly diagnosed, were aged 18 to 65 years, and had a disease duration under 2 months. Patients with other autoimmune diseases, uncontrolled infections, pregnancy or lactation were excluded. Clinical symptoms, serum thyroxine, TRAb, thyroid ultrasound and orbital computed tomography formed the basis of the diagnosis. Ficoll-Paque density gradient centrifugation was used to isolate PBMCs from under 11 ml of fresh peripheral blood. Total RNA was extracted using Trizol reagent, and RNA quality was checked on an Agilent 2100 Bioanalyzer. The entry originates in a study of Graves' ophthalmopathy and Graves' hyperthyroidism (dated by TCRdb to between 2018 and 2020). At the level of the whole study: Peripheral blood was collected at initial diagnosis, prior to any treatment. To tell Graves' ophthalmopathy apart from Graves' hyperthyroidism, and to predict which patients would progress to ophthalmopathy, the study relied on TCR beta repertoire signatures. In total, 135 blood samples were TCR-sequenced: around 42 ophthalmopathy, approximately 75 hyperthyroidism and about 17 hyperthyroidism-to-ophthalmopathy patients. To explore V-J signatures that distinguish ophthalmopathy from hyperthyroidism, a discovery set of 100 patients was enrolled, made up of roughly 41 with ophthalmopathy and fewer than 60 with stable hyperthyroidism. For independent validation, a separate cohort was made up of some 18 hyperthyroidism patients plus 17 patients who later progressed from hyperthyroidism to ophthalmopathy. In roughly six hyperthyroidism patients, the T-cell repertoires found in thyroid tissue were compared with those found in blood. Once sampling was done, hyperthyroidism patients were given methimazole at a starting dose of 30 mg daily, while ophthalmopathy patients were given high-dose intravenous methylprednisolone. For training and testing, the 100 or so patients in the discovery cohort were randomly divided in a 7:3 ratio.

The CDR3 runs 17 amino acids, cysteine and phenylalanine included. Only CDR3 DNA remains: 51 bases, in frame from the first base. CDR1 and CDR2, looked up from the germline V gene, are LGHNA and YNFKEQ. Relative to germline, V is missing 0 bases and J is missing 5 bases, with 10 bases of the junction outside any gene match. Study-wide conclusions, independent of this receptor: In validation, the model predicted ophthalmopathy progression with more than 70% sensitivity and about 77% specificity; 12 predicted patients were CT-confirmed with GO in a median of 6.5 months. Most expanded thyroid clonotypes with a frequency above 0.001 also appeared in blood, which suggests that blood repertoires may reflect the immune response in the thyroid. The 13-signature model separated ophthalmopathy from stable hyperthyroidism with approximately 90% sensitivity and 81.08% specificity in cross-validation, and 80%/75% in the test set. Sample size was not statistically predetermined, and group allocation was not concealed from the investigators.

TCR beta CDR3 regions were amplified from RNA transcripts for repertoire sequencing. A first-round RT-PCR used HTBI primers with the Qiagen OneStep RT-PCR kit, followed by a second-round multiplex PCR, size selection and purification. Libraries were sequenced paired-end with 100 bp reads on an Illumina HiSeq2000. The original methods were these. Reads were processed with SOAPnuke, discarding reads with adapters, uncalled bases, mean Phred below 15, or no exact constant-primer or identifier match. COPE v1.2.5 was used to merge the high-quality paired reads. Each unique nucleotide sequence was defined as a clonotype, and clonotypes were aligned to IMGT TRB V, D and J references with MiTCR v1.1. The analysis was limited to V-J combinations with a frequency above 0.0001, which together covered over 99% of the repertoires. For each V-J combination, a TCR clonal expansion and chaos score was defined as the ratio of F50 clonal expansion to chaos observed in the TCRdist matrix. Welch's t-statistics and random forest were used to reduce the features to 10 to 15 V-J combinations, which were then used as input to a naive Bayes classifier. Thyroid-blood repertoire similarity was quantified with the Morisita-Horn index. Using fastp at Q25 and MiXCR, TCRdb reprocessed the public reads and kept productive beta chains. CDR3 protein sequences are deduplicated, and each keeps its most common genes and DNA. The authors' filters were not applied to this entry. This sample comprises more than 300,000 distinct CDR3 sequences, 15% of them detected only once. Jointly, the top ten make up 5.5% to 7% of the sample.

The chain couples TRBV4-2 to TRBJ2-5, with 9 bases matching TRBD2. This sequence was found in a woman aged 18-29 years with stable Graves' hyperthyroidism. Donor details come from another sample of the same person, matched by shared clones. Sequencing was carried out using peripheral blood. The CDR3 region has the sequence CASSQERMRGGRETQYF. The DNA sequence is as follows: TGTGCCAGCAGCCAAGAAAGGATGCGGGGGGGCCGGGAGACCCAGTACTTC.